Each of the 8 T cell receptor beta chains below was sequenced from the same sample in a study of cytomegalovirus exposure and HLA in healthy donors. Vbeta (60) and Jbeta (13) primers were used in the PCR. The repertoire was sequenced with immunoSEQ multiplex PCR; TCRdb's copy has only in-frame clones and lacks some. The profile shows roughly 98,000 clones, about two thirds of them singletons. Specimen: PBMCs. Receptor source: a woman under 40 in good health and CMV-seropositive.

The chain employs TRBV9 and TRBJ2-3; 10 bases align to TRBD2. Germline V gene sequence: CDR1 SGDLS, CDR2 YYNGEE. This CDR3 region has 15 residues. V was pared by 2 bases and J by 3 bases, with 3 bases of the junction left unmatched. The CDR3 region is CASSVLAGETDTQYF. The CDR3 DNA follows: TGTGCCAGCAGCGTGCTAGCGGGGGAGACAGATACGCAGTATTTT.

Remarks on this clone: The DNA is omitted, as the CDR3 cannot be located on it reliably, and the CDR3 follows TCRdb's listing. The same CDR3 is also encoded by other DNA sequences in this sample. The chain is built from TRBV29-1 and TRBJ1-4; the table's D call TRBD1 went unverified against the DNA. Per the germline V gene, CDR1 is SQVTM and CDR2 is ANQGSEA. The CDR3 region is 14 residues in length, termini included. CDR3 amino acids: CSVATGTTNEKLFF.

This chain uses TRBV5-6 with TRBJ1-3; 7 nucleotides match TRBD1. Germline V lookup: CDR1 SGHDT, CDR2 YYEEEE. V dropped 4 bases and J dropped 0; count of bases not matched to a gene: 7. This CDR3 is 16 amino acids long. CDR3 sequence (DNA): TGTGCCAGCAGCGGAAACAGGGGTAACTCTGGAAACACCATATATTTT. It codes for CASSGNRGNSGNTIYF.

The chain combines TRBV19 with TRBJ2-7; 8 nucleotides agree with TRBD1. The trim removed 5 bases at V and 2 bases at J, leaving 5 bases unmatched. Looked up from germline, CDR1 is LNHDA and CDR2 is SQIVND (reference sequence). The CDR3 extends over 14 amino acids. CDR3 protein: CASSGGTGTYEQYF. The CDR3 DNA sequence: TGTGCCAGTAGTGGCGGGACAGGAACCTACGAGCAGTACTTC.

The J gene is TRBJ1-4, the V gene TRBV29-1; D ambiguous. This CDR3 has 13 residues. CDR1 and CDR2 from the germline V gene are SQVTM and ANQGSEA. Trimming pared 4 bases from V and 5 bases from J, leaving 11 bases between. The CDR3 here is CSVGVGLNEKLFF. The CDR3 DNA reads as TGCAGCGTTGGGGTGGGCTTAAATGAAAAACTGTTTTTT.

The gene calls are TRBV7-2 and TRBJ1-1; TRBD1 is a possible D gene (6 bases). Germline V lookup: CDR1 SGHTA, CDR2 FQGNSA. V lost 6 bases, J lost 6 bases, and 14 bases lay in between. This CDR3 has 13 amino acids. The CDR3 DNA follows: TGTGCCAGCAGTTACGGGGGGGGCCCTGAAGCTTTCTTT. It encodes CASSYGGGPEAFF.

This clone was detected only a few times. J is TRBJ1-1 and V is TRBV10-3; tentatively, D is TRBD1 (5 bases). Germline loops: CDR1 ENHRY, CDR2 SYGVKD. This CDR3 comprises 13 residues. The V end was cut by 6 bases, the J end by 3 bases, with 11 bases between. The CDR3 DNA follows: TGTGCCATCAGATGGGGCGCGGACACTGAAGCTTTCTTT. Translation gives CAIRWGADTEAFF.

On this clone: This sample includes further DNA sequences coding for the same CDR3. V usage is TRBV11-1 and J usage is TRBJ2-7; TRBD2 matches at 12 bases. Per germline, CDR1 SGHAT and CDR2 FQDESV (reference sequence). With V trimmed by 2 bases and J by 4 bases, 0 bases remained unmatched. CDR3 length: 14 residues. DNA of the CDR3: TGTGCCAGCAGCTTACTAGCGGGGGGGTACGAGCAGTACTTC. It codes for CASSLLAGGYEQYF.